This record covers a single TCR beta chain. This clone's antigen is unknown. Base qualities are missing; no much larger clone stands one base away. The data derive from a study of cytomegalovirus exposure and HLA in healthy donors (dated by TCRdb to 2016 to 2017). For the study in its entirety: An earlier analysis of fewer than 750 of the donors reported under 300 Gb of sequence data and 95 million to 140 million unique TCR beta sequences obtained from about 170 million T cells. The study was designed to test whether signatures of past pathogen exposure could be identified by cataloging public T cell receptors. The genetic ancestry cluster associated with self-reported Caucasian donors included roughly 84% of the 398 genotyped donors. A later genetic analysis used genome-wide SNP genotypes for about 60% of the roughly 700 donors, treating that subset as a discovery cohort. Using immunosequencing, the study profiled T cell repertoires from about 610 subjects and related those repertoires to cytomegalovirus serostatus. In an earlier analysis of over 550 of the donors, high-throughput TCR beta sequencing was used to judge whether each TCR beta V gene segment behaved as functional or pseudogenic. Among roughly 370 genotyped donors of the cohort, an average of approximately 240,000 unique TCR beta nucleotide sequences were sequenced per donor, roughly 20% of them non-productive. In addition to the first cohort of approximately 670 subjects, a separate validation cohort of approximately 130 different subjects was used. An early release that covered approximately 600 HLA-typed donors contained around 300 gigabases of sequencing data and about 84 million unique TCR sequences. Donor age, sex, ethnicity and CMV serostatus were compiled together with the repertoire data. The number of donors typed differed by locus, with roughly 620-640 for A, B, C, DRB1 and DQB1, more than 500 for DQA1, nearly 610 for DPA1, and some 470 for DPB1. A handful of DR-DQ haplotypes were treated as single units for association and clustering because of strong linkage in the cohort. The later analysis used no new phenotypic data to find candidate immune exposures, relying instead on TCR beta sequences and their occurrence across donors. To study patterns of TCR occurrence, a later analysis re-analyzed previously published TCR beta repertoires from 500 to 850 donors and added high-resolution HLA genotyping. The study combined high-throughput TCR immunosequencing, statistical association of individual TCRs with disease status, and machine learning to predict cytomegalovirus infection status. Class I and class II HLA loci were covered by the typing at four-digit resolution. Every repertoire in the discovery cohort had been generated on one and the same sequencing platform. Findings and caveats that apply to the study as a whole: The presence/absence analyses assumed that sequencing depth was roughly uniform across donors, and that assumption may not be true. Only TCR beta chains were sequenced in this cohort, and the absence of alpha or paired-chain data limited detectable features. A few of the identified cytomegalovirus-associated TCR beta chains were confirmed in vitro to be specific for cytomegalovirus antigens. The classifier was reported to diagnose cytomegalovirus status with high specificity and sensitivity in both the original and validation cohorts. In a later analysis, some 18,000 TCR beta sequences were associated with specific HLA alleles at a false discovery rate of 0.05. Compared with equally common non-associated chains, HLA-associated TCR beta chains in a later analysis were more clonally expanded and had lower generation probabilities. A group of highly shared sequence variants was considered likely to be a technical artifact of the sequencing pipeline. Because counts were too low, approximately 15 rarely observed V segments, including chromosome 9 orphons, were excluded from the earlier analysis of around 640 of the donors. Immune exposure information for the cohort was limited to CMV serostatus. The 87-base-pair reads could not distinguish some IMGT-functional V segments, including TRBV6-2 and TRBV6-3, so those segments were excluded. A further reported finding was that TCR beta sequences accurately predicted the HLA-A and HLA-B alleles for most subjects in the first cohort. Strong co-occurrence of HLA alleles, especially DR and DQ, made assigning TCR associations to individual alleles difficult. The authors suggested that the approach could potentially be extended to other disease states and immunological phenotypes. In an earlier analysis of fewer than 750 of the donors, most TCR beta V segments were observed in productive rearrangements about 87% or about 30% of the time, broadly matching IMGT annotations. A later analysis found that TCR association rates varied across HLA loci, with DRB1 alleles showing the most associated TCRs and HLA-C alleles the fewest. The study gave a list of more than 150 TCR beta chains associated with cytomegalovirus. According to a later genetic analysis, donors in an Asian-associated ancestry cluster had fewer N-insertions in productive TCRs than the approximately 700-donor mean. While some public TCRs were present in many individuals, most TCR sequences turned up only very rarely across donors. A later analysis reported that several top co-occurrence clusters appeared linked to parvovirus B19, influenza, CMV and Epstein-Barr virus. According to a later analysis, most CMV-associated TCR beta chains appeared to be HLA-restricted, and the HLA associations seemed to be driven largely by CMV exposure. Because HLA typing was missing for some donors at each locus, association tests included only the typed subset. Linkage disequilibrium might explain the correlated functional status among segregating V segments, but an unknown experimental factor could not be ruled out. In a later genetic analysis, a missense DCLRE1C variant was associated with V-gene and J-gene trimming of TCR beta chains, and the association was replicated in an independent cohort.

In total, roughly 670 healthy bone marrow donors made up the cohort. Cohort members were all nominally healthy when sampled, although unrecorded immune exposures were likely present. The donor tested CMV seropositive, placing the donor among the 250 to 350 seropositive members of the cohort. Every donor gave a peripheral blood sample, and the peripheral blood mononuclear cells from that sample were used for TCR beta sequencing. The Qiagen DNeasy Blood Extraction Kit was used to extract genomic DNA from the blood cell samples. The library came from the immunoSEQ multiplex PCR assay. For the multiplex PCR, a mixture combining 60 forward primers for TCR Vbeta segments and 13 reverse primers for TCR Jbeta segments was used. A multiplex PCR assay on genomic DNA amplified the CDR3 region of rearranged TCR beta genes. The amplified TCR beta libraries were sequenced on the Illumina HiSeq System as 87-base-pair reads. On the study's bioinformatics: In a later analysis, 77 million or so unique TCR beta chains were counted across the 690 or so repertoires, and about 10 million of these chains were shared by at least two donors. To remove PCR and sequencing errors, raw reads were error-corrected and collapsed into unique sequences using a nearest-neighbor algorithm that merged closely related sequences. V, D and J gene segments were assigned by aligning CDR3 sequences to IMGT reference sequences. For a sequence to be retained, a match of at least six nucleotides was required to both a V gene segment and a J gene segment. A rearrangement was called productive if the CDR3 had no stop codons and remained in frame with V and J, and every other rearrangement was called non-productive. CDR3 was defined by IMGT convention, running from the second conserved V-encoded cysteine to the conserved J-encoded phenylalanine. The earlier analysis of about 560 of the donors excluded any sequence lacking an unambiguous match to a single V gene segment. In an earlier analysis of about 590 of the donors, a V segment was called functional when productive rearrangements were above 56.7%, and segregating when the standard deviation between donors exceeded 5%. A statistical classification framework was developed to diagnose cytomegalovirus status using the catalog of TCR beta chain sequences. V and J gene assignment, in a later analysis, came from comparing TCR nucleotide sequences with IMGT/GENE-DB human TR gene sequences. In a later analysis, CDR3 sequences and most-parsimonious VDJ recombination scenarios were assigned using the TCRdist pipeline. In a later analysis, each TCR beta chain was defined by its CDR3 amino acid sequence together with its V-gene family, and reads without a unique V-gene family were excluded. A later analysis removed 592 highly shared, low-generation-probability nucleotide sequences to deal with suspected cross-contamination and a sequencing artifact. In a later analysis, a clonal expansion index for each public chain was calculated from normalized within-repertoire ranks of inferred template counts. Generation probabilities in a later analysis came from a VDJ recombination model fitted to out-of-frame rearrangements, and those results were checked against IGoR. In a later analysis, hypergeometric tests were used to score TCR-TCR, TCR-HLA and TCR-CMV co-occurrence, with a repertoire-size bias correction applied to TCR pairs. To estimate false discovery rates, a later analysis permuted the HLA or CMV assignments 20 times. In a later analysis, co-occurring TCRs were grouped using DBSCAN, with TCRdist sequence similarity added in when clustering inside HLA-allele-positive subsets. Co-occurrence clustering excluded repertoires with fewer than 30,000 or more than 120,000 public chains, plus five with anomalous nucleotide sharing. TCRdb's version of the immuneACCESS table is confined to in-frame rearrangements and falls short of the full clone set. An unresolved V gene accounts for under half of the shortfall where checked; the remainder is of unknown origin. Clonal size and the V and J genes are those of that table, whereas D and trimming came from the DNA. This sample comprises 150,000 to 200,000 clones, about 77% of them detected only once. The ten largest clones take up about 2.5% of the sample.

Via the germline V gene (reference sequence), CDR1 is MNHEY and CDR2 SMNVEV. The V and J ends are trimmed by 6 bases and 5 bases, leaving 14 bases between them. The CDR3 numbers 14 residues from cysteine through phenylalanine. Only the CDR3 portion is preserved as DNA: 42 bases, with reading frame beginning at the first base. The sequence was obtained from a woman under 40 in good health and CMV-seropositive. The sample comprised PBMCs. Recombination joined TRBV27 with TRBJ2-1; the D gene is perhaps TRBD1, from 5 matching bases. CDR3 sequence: CASSPRQIHNEQFF. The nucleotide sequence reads TGTGCCAGCAGCCCGCGACAGATCCACAATGAGCAGTTCTTC.